This T cell receptor beta chain was sequenced during a study of cytomegalovirus exposure and HLA in healthy donors (TCRdb year 2017). At the level of the whole study: An earlier analysis of approximately 590 of the donors reported 250 to 350 Gb of sequence data and 100 million to 130 million unique TCR beta sequences from 150 million to 200 million T cells. An earlier analysis of 587 of the donors used high-throughput TCR beta sequencing to judge whether each TCR beta V gene segment behaved as functional or pseudogenic. Among roughly 400 genotyped donors of the cohort, an average of approximately 240,000 unique TCR beta nucleotide sequences was sequenced per donor, of which about 18% were non-productive. To study patterns of TCR occurrence, a later analysis re-analyzed previously published TCR beta repertoires from hundreds of donors and added high-resolution HLA genotyping. All discovery cohort repertoires had been generated using a single sequencing platform. Of the roughly 400 genotyped donors, over 70% fell in the genetic ancestry cluster associated with self-reported Caucasian donors. The study profiled the T cell repertoires of about 720 subjects by immunosequencing and related them to cytomegalovirus serostatus. HLA typing included class I and class II loci at four-digit resolution. Approximately 300 gigabases of sequencing data and 70 million to 100 million unique TCR sequences made up an early release that covered over 550 HLA-typed donors. Rather than drawing on any new phenotypic data, the later analysis identified candidate immune exposures from TCR beta sequences and the way those sequences occurred across donors. Besides the first cohort of hundreds of subjects, a separate validation cohort made up of roughly 120 different subjects was used. Typing coverage differed by locus: A, B, C, DRB1 and DQB1 were typed in about 620-640 donors, DQA1 in roughly 500, DPA1 in 606, and DPB1 in approximately 450. A later genetic analysis used genome-wide SNP genotypes for about 55% of the 666 donors, treating that subset as a discovery cohort. To predict cytomegalovirus infection status, the study combined high-throughput TCR immunosequencing, statistical association of individual TCRs with disease status, and machine learning. Donor age, sex, ethnicity and CMV serostatus were compiled alongside the repertoire data. The study was designed to test whether signatures of past pathogen exposure could be identified by cataloging public T cell receptors. Roughly 5 DR-DQ haplotypes were handled as single units for association and clustering, since linkage in the cohort was strong. Study-wide findings and limitations: A later analysis associated about 16,000 TCR beta sequences with specific HLA alleles at a false discovery rate of 0.05. Linkage disequilibrium might explain the correlated functional status among segregating V segments, but an unknown experimental factor could not be excluded. For the cohort, immune exposure information was limited to CMV serostatus. An earlier analysis of 450 to 750 of the donors showed that most TCR beta V segments appeared in productive rearrangements either about 87% or about 30% of the time, which broadly matched IMGT annotations. The classifier was reported to diagnose cytomegalovirus status with high specificity and sensitivity in both the original and validation cohorts. HLA typing was unavailable for some donors at each locus, so association tests used only the typed subset. According to the authors, the approach could potentially be generalized to other disease states and immunological phenotypes. Some IMGT-functional V segments, including TRBV6-2 and TRBV6-3, could not be told apart with the 87-base-pair reads, so those segments were excluded. Compared with the roughly 710-donor mean, donors in an Asian-associated ancestry cluster had fewer N-insertions in productive TCRs, according to a later genetic analysis. A later analysis found that HLA-associated TCR beta chains were more clonally expanded and had lower generation probabilities than equally common non-associated chains. A few of the identified cytomegalovirus-associated TCR beta chains were confirmed in vitro to be specific for cytomegalovirus antigens. In the study, 150 to 200 TCR beta chains were listed as associated with cytomegalovirus. V-gene and J-gene trimming of TCR beta chains was associated with a missense DCLRE1C variant in a later genetic analysis, and the association was replicated in an independent cohort. Most TCR sequences were seen in very few donors, while some public TCRs were found in many individuals. A later analysis found that TCR association rates varied across HLA loci, with DRB1 alleles showing the most associated TCRs and HLA-C alleles the fewest. Sequencing depth was assumed to be roughly uniform across donors in the presence/absence analyses, though that assumption may not hold. Assigning TCR associations to individual alleles was difficult when HLA alleles, especially DR and DQ, strongly co-occurred. A cluster of highly shared sequence variants was judged likely to be a technical artifact of the sequencing pipeline. A further reported finding was that TCR beta sequences accurately predicted the HLA-A and HLA-B alleles for most subjects in the first cohort. According to a later analysis, parvovirus B19, influenza, CMV and Epstein-Barr virus appeared linked to several top co-occurrence clusters. Most CMV-associated TCR beta chains appeared to be HLA-restricted in a later analysis, and the HLA associations seemed to be driven largely by CMV exposure. Because counts were too low, roughly 16 rarely observed V segments, including chromosome 9 orphons, were excluded from the earlier analysis of around 590 of the donors. The cohort was sequenced for TCR beta chains only, and without alpha or paired-chain data the features that could be detected were limited.

In total, approximately 700 healthy bone marrow donors made up the cohort. At the time of sampling, every cohort member was nominally healthy, though immune exposures that went unrecorded were likely present. The donor was CMV seronegative and belonged to the group of 352 seronegative cohort members. Every donor gave a peripheral blood sample, and the peripheral blood mononuclear cells from that sample were used for TCR beta sequencing. Genomic DNA extraction from the blood cell samples was performed with the Qiagen DNeasy Blood Extraction Kit. About this clone itself: Its specific antigen is unknown. No quality values exist for individual bases; no much larger clone is one base distant.

Libraries were built with the immunoSEQ multiplex PCR assay. The multiplex PCR relied on a mix of 60 forward primers for TCR Vbeta segments and 13 reverse primers for TCR Jbeta segments. A multiplex PCR assay on genomic DNA amplified the CDR3 region of rearranged TCR beta genes. Amplified TCR beta libraries were sequenced as 87-base-pair reads on the Illumina HiSeq System. The source study handled its data this way. A later analysis tallied 70 million to 100 million unique TCR beta chains across the 650 to 750 repertoires, and around 10 million of those chains were shared by two or more donors. To remove PCR and sequencing errors, raw reads were error-corrected and collapsed into unique sequences using a nearest-neighbor algorithm that merged closely related sequences. CDR3 sequences were aligned to IMGT reference sequences to assign V, D and J gene segments. For a sequence to be retained, at least a six-nucleotide match to both a V gene segment and a J gene segment was required. Rearrangements were called productive when the CDR3 lacked stop codons and stayed in frame with V and J; all others were non-productive. Following IMGT convention, CDR3 was defined as the stretch from the second conserved V-encoded cysteine up to the conserved J-encoded phenylalanine. In an earlier analysis of more than 550 of the donors, sequences lacking an unambiguous match to a single V gene segment were excluded. An earlier analysis of approximately 590 of the donors classified V segments as functional when productive rearrangements were above 56.7% and as segregating when the standard deviation between donors was above 5%. A statistical classification framework was developed to diagnose cytomegalovirus status using the catalog of TCR beta chain sequences. A later analysis assigned V and J genes by comparing TCR nucleotide sequences with IMGT/GENE-DB human TR gene sequences. Using the TCRdist pipeline, a later analysis assigned CDR3 sequences along with most-parsimonious VDJ recombination scenarios. In a later analysis, every TCR beta chain was defined by the combination of its CDR3 amino acid sequence and its V-gene family, and reads without a unique V-gene family were dropped. As a way to deal with suspected cross-contamination and a sequencing artifact, a later analysis dropped nearly 600 nucleotide sequences that were highly shared and had low generation probability. In a later analysis, a clonal expansion index was calculated for each public chain from normalized within-repertoire ranks of inferred template counts. In a later analysis, generation probabilities were computed with a VDJ recombination model fitted to out-of-frame rearrangements, and the resulting probabilities were checked against IGoR. Hypergeometric tests were used in a later analysis to score TCR-TCR, TCR-HLA and TCR-CMV co-occurrence, with a repertoire-size bias correction applied to the TCR pairs. In a later analysis, false discovery rates were estimated by permuting HLA or CMV assignments 20 times. In a later analysis, co-occurring TCRs were grouped with DBSCAN, and TCRdist sequence similarity was added when clustering was performed within HLA-allele-positive subsets. Co-occurrence clustering excluded repertoires with fewer than 30,000 or more than 120,000 public chains, plus five with anomalous nucleotide sharing. The source is immuneACCESS, and TCRdb retained only in-frame sequences with V and J called. Part of the clones is not carried over; for the studies checked, unresolved V genes explain less than half of this, and the remainder is unexplained. Clone size and V and J calls were adopted from that table, with D and trimming inferred from the DNA. The sample records about 110,000 clones, about 70% of which are singletons. Together, the top ten hold roughly 0.9% of the sample.

From cysteine to phenylalanine, the CDR3 is 14 amino acids long. Kept here is only the CDR3 DNA, which spans 42 bases and is read in frame from base 1. Cut back by 6 bases and 1 base, the V and J ends lie 15 bases apart. The CDR1 and CDR2 encoded by the germline V gene are SQVTM and ANQGSEA. Source material: PBMCs. The rearrangement joined TRBV29-1 to TRBJ1-2, with no D gene named confidently. The receptor's source is a woman aged 25 to 39 in good health and CMV-seronegative. The sequence in DNA is TGCAGCGTGCCGGTGAGCGTGATTAACTATGGCTACACCTTC. Translated, it reads CSVPVSVINYGYTF.